The source of this TCR beta chain is a study of CD8 T cells in ankylosing spondylitis. Making use of molecular barcodes, quantitative 5'-RACE generated TCR beta libraries. Using its own MiXCR run on the 5' RACE reads, TCRdb lists one record per CDR3 protein. Here the sample spans 150,000 to 200,000 distinct CDR3 sequences, approximately 9.9% being singletons. Study-level results: As for the disease-linked clones, they showed a CD8+ phenotype and occurred at relatively low frequencies in peripheral blood. Characteristic, it appeared, of ankylosing spondylitis blood was a TCR beta motif of roughly eight highly homologous variants. Reported data indicate significant enrichment of disease-linked clones within matched ankylosing spondylitis synovial fluid.

A few counts support this clonotype. Its antigen is not known. The TCR was taken from a female donor with ankylosing spondylitis or in good health (not recorded which). Sequences were obtained from blood, either unsorted or a sorted T cell fraction (not recorded which).

DNA for the CDR3: TGTGCCAGCAGTCGGGGACCAGCATCCTACGAGCAGTACTTC. Its protein is CASSRGPASYEQYF. V usage is TRBV27 and J usage is TRBJ2-7, with D perhaps assigned TRBD1 or TRBD2 (5 bases each). The CDR3 loop spans 14 amino acids. Trimming cost V 5 bases and J 1 base, with 12 bases left between them. Germline lookup yields CDR1 MNHEY and CDR2 SMNVEV (reference sequence).